The clone carrying this TCR beta chain showed up many times. Its antigen remains unidentified. Germline CDR1 and CDR2: MNHNY and SVGAGI (reference sequence). Trimming at V came to 7 bases and at J to 3 bases, leaving 10 bases not matched to a gene. The CDR3 spans 15 residues. MiXCR was run by TCRdb on the reads, yielding one entry per CDR3 protein. The table includes approximately 70,000 distinct CDR3 sequences, over 3.5% detected once. These data come from a study of T cell repertoires in cytomegalovirus infection. The overall study: An indication of both CMV infection and matching HLA type came from public TCR beta signatures.

Study observations and caveats: The response measured ex vivo was dominated by TCR beta clonotypes (HLA-C-restricted and CMV-specific).

The sample was PBMCs. V gene TRBV6-6 combines with J gene TRBJ1-1, with 8 bases that match TRBD1. This TCR derives from a human donor in good health (CMV status not recorded). Some clones in this sample may be carry-over from other donors' samples. The CDR3 region is CASTTGQGRDTEAFF. The CDR3 bases are TGTGCCAGCACTACCGGACAGGGTAGGGACACTGAAGCTTTCTTT.